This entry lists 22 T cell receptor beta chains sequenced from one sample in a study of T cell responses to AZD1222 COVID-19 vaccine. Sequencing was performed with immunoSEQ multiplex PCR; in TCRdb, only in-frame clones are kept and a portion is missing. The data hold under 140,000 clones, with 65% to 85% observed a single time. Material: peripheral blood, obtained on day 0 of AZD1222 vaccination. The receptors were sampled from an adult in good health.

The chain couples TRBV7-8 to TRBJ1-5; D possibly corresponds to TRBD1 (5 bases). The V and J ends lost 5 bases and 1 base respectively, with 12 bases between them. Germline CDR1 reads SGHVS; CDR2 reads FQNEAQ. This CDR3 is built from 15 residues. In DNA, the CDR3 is TGTGCCAGCAGCCCGAGGGGAGAAAGCAATCAGCCCCAGCATTTT. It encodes CASSPRGESNQPQHF.

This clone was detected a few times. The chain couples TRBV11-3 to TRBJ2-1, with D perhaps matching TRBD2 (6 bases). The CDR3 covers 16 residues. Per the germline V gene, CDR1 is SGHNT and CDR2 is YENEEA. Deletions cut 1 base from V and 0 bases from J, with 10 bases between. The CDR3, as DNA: TGTGCCAGCAGCTTAGGGGGGGATCCCTCCTACAATGAGCAGTTCTTC. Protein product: CASSLGGDPSYNEQFF.

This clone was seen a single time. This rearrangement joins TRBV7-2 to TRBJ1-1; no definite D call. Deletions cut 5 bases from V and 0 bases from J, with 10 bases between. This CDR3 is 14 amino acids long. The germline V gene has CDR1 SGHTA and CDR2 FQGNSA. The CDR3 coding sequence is TGTGCCAGCAGCGGACCCGGGGTGAACACTGAAGCTTTCTTT. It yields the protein CASSGPGVNTEAFF.

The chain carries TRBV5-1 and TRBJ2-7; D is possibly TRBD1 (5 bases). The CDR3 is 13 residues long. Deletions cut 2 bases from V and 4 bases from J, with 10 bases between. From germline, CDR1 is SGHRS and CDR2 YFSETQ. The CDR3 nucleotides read TGCGCCAGCAGCTTAGGACACGATTACGAGCAGTACTTC. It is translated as CASSLGHDYEQYF.

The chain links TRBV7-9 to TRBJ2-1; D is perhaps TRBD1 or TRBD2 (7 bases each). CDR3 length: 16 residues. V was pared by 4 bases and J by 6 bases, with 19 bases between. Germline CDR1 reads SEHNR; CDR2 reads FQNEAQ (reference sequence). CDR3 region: CASSSPTQGGVNEQFF. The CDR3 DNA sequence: TGTGCCAGCAGCTCCCCGACTCAGGGGGGGGTCAATGAGCAGTTCTTC.

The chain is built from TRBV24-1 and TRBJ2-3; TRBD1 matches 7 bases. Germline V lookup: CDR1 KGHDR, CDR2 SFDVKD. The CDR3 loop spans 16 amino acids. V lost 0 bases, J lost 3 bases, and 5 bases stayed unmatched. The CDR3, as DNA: TGTGCCACCAGTGATTTGAGAGACAGGGTGACAGATACGCAGTATTTT. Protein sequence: CATSDLRDRVTDTQYF.

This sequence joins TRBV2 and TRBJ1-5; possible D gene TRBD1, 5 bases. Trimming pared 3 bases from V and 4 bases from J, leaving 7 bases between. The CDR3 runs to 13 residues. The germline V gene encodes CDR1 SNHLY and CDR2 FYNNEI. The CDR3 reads CASSDRENQPQHF. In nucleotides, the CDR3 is TGTGCCAGCAGTGACAGGGAGAATCAGCCCCAGCATTTT.

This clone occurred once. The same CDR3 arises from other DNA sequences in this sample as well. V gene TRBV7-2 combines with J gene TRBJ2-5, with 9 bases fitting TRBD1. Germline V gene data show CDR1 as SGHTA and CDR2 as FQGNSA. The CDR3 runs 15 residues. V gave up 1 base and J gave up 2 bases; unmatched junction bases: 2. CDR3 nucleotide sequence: TGTGCCAGCAGCTTAGGGGACAGGGTTCAAGAGACCCAGTACTTC. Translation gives CASSLGDRVQETQYF.

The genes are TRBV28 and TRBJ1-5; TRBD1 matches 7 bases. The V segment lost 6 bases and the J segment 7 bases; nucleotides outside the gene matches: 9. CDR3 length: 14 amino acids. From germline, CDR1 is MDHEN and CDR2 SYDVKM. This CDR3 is CASSPTGRLQPQHF. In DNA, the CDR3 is TGTGCCAGCAGCCCGACAGGGAGGTTGCAGCCCCAGCATTTT.

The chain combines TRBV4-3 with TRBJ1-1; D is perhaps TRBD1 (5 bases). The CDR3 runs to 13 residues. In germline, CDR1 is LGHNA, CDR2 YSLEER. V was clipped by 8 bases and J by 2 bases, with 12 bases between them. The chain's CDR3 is CASGGGRNTEAFF. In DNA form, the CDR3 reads TGCGCCAGCGGCGGGGGGAGAAACACTGAAGCTTTCTTT.

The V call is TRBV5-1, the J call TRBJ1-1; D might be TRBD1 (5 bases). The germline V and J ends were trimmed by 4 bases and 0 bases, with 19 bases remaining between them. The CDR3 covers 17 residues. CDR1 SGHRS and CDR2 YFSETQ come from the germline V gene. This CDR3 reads CASSPNGQRGVNTEAFF. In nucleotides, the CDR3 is TGCGCCAGCAGCCCGAACGGTCAGAGGGGCGTGAACACTGAAGCTTTCTTT.

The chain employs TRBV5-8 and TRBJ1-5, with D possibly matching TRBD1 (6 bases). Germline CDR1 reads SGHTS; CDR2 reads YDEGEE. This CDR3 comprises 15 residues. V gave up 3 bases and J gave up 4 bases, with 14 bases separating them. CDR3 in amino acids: CASSSGQRLNQPQHF. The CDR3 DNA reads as TGTGCCAGCAGCTCCGGACAGCGACTGAATCAGCCCCAGCATTTT.

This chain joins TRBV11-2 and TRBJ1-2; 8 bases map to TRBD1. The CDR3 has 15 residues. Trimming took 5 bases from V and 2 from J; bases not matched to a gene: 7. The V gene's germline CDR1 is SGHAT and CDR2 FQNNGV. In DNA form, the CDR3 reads TGTGCCAGCAGCCCCGGACAGGGCGCCAACTATGGCTACACCTTC. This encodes CASSPGQGANYGYTF.

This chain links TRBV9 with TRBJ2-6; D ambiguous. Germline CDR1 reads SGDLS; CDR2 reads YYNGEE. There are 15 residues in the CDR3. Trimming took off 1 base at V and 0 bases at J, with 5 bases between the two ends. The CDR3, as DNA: TGTGCCAGCAGCGTACCTGGCTCTGGGGCCAACGTCCTGACTTTC. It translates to CASSVPGSGANVLTF.

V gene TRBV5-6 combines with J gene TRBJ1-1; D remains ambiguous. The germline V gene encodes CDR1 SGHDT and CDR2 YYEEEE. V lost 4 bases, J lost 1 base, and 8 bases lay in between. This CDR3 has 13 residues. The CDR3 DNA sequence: TGTGCCAGCAGCCGGACGGGGAACACTGAAGCTTTCTTT. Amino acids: CASSRTGNTEAFF. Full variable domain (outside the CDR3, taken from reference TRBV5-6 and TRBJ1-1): DAGVTQSPTHLIKTRGQQVTLRCSPKSGHDTVSWYQQALGQGPQFIFQYYEEEERQRGNFPDRFSGHQFPNYSSELNVNALLLGDSALYLCASSRTGNTEAFFGQGTRLTVV.

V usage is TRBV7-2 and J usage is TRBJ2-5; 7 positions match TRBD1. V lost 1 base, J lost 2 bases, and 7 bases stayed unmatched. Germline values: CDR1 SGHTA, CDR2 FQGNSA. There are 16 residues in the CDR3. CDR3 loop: CASSLGAGGSQETQYF. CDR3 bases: TGTGCCAGCAGCTTAGGGGCAGGGGGAAGTCAAGAGACCCAGTACTTC.

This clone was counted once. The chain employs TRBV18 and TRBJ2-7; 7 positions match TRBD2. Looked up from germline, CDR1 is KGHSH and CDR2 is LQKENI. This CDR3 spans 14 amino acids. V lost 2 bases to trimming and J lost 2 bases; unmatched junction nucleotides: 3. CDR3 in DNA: TGTGCCAGCTCACCAGGACGGGGGGCCTACGAGCAGTACTTC. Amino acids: CASSPGRGAYEQYF.

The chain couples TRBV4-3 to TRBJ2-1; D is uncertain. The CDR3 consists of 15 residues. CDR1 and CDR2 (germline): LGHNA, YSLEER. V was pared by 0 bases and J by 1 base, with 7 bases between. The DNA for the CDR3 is TGCGCCAGCAGCCAAGATTGGGGATCCTACAATGAGCAGTTCTTC. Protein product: CASSQDWGSYNEQFF.

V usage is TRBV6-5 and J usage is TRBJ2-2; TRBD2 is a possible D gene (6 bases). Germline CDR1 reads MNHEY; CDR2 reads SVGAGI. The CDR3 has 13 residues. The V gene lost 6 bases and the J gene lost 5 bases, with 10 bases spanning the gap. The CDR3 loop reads CASRIAVTGELFF. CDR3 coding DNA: TGTGCCAGCAGAATAGCGGTGACCGGGGAGCTGTTTTTT.

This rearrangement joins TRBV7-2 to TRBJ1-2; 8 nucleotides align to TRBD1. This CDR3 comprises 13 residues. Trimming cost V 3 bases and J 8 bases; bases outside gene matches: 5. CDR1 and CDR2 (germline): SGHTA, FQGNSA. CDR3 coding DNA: TGTGCCAGCAGCTTCGGGACAGGTGCGGGCTACACCTTC. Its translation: CASSFGTGAGYTF.

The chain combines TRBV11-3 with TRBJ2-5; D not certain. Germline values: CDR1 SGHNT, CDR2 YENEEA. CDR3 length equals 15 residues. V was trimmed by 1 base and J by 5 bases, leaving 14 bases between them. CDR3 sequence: CASSLGGPRRETQYF. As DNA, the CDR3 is TGTGCCAGCAGCTTAGGGGGTCCCCGACGGGAGACCCAGTACTTC.

The CDR3 spells CASSLYYRSYYGYTF. CDR3 bases: TGCGCCAGCAGCTTGTATTACAGGAGTTACTATGGCTACACCTTC. The rearrangement uses TRBV5-1 and TRBJ1-2; D is perhaps TRBD1 (5 bases). The CDR3 extends over 15 amino acids. Trimming removed 1 base at V and 3 bases at J, with 13 bases between. Germline V gene data show CDR1 as SGHRS and CDR2 as YFSETQ.